These 6 T cell receptor beta chains were sequenced from one sample in a study of OX40 agonist ivuxolimab in advanced cancers. Method: immunoSEQ multiplex PCR; TCRdb's copy keeps in-frame clones and lacks some. The data hold 20,000 to 30,000 clones, with about four fifths observed a single time. The material was CD4+ or CD8+ T cells sorted from blood, obtained in a trial of the OX40 agonist ivuxolimab. The origin of the receptors is an adult with an advanced solid tumor such as melanoma, head and neck, liver or kidney cancer.

The chain couples TRBV4-1 to TRBJ2-5; D is unclear. V gave up 4 bases and J gave up 0 bases, with 15 bases separating them. This CDR3 has 16 amino acids. Germline CDR1 is MGHRA and CDR2 is YSYEKL. The CDR3 loop is CASSRVGRPYQETQYF. As DNA, the CDR3 is TGCGCCAGCAGCCGAGTCGGGCGGCCGTACCAAGAGACCCAGTACTTC.

The chain carries TRBV5-4 and TRBJ2-1; TRBD2 agrees at 13 bases. V lost 0 bases to trimming and J lost 8 bases; unmatched junction nucleotides: 5. This CDR3 spans 16 amino acids. CDR1 and CDR2 (germline): SGHNT, YYREEE (reference sequence). This CDR3 is CASSLGGLAGRDEQFF. The CDR3 DNA follows: TGTGCCAGCAGCTTGGGGGGACTAGCGGGGCGGGATGAGCAGTTCTTC.

The rearrangement links TRBV27 to TRBJ2-7; the match to TRBD1 covers 9 bases. From germline, CDR1 is MNHEY and CDR2 SMNVEV (reference sequence). CDR3 length: 14 residues. Trimming took 3 bases from V and 1 from J; bases not matched to a gene: 1. CDR3 residues: CASSLTGGSYEQYF. CDR3 coding DNA: TGTGCCAGCAGTTTGACAGGGGGTTCCTACGAGCAGTACTTC.

The V gene is TRBV11-3, the J gene TRBJ2-7, with TRBD1 as a possible D gene (6 bases). Deletions cut 6 bases from V and 5 bases from J, with 20 bases between. This CDR3 has 15 amino acids. Germline V gene lookup returns CDR1 SGHNT and CDR2 YENEEA. The CDR3 protein is CASSKQTGSKNEQYF. DNA for the CDR3: TGTGCCAGCAGTAAACAGACAGGTTCGAAGAACGAGCAGTACTTC.

The chain uses TRBV5-8 and TRBJ1-2; perhaps TRBD1 as D (5 bases). CDR1 and CDR2 from the germline V gene are SGHTS and YDEGEE. The CDR3 sequence is 16 residues long. V lost 4 bases to trimming and J lost 5 bases, with 21 bases between them. CDR3 residues: CASSVGGTDLIYGYTF. The CDR3 DNA reads TGTGCCAGCAGCGTAGGCGGGACCGACCTAATATATGGCTACACCTTC.

CDR3 sequence: CASSQGSIGNTIYF. In DNA form, the CDR3 reads TGCGCCAGCAGCCAAGGGAGTATTGGAAACACCATATATTTT. The chain couples TRBV4-1 to TRBJ1-3; no clear D gene. Germline CDR1 and CDR2: MGHRA and YSYEKL. CDR3 size: 14 residues. Trimming removed 1 base from V and 3 bases from J, with 7 bases in between.